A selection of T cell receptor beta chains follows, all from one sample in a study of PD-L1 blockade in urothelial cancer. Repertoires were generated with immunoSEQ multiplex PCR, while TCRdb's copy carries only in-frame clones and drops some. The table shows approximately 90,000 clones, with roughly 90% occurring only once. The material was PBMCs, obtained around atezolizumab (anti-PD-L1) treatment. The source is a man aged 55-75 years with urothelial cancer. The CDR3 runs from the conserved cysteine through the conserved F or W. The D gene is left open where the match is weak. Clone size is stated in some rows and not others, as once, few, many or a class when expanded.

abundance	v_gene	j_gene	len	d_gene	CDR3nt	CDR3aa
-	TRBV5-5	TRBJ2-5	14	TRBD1	TGTGCCAGCAGCTTCCGACAGGGCCAAGAGACCCAGTACTTC	CASSFRQGQETQYF
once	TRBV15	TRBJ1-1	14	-	TGTGCCACCAGGGGTGATGCTGGGCGGGGTGAAGCTTTCTTT	CATRGDAGRGEAFF
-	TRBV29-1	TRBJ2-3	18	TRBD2	TGCAGCGTTGAAGGCGCTAGCGGGGACCGGCCTAGCACAGATACGCAGTATTTT	CSVEGASGDRPSTDTQYF
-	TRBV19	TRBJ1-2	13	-	TGTGCCAGTAGTATGCGACAGGTCTATGGCTACACCTTC	CASSMRQVYGYTF
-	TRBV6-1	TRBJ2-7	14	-	TGTGCCAGCAGAGCTATAGCGGATACCTACGAGCAGTACTTC	CASRAIADTYEQYF
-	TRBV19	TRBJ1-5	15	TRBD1	TGTGCCAGTAGTATAGGGACAGGGCAAAATCAGCCCCAGCATTTT	CASSIGTGQNQPQHF
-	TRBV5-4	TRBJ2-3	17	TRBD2	TGTGCCAGCAGCTCTAGCGGGACCTTTTCTAGCACAGATACGCAGTATTTT	CASSSSGTFSSTDTQYF
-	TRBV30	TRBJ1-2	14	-	TGTGCCTGGAGTGTTCTCTCAGTAACTATGGGCTACACCTTC	CAWSVLSVTMGYTF
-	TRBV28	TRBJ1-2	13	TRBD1	TGTGCCAGCAGGCCGGGACAGGGGTACGGCTACACCTTC	CASRPGQGYGYTF
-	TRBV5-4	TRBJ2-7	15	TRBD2	TGTGCCAGCAGCCCAGAGGGGACTAGATACTACGAGCAGTACTTC	CASSPEGTRYYEQYF
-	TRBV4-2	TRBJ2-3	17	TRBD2	TGTGCCAGCAGCATTCCCGGGACTAGCGGGGGCGCAGATACGCAGTATTTT	CASSIPGTSGGADTQYF
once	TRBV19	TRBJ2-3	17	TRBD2	TGTGCCAGTAGTATCACTCTGGGGACTAGGAGCACAGATACGCAGTATTTT	CASSITLGTRSTDTQYF
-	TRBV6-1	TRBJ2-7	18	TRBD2	TGTGCCAGCAGTGAAGAAGGCTTGGGCCTAGCGGGAGTCTACGAGCAGTACTTC	CASSEEGLGLAGVYEQYF
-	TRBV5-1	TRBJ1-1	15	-	TGCGCCAGCAGCCCATCAACGGTTTCGAACACTGAAGCTTTCTTT	CASSPSTVSNTEAFF
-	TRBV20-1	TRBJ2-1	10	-	TGCAGTGCTAGGGCCGATGAGCAGTTCTTC	CSARADEQFF
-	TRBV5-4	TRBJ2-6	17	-	TGTGCCAGCCGAACCGACAGGTTTGACTCTGGGGCCAACGTCCTGACTTTC	CASRTDRFDSGANVLTF
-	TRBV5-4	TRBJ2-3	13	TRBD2	TGTGCCGCGGAGCGGGGGGGCACAGATACGCAGTATTTT	CAAERGGTDTQYF
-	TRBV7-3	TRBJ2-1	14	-	TGTGCCAGCAGCTTAATTCCGCTGCAGGGTGAGCAGTTCTTC	CASSLIPLQGEQFF
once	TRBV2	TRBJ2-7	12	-	TGTGCCAGCACTGACGGCTCCTACGAGCAGTACTTC	CASTDGSYEQYF
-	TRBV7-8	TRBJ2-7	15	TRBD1	TGTGCCAGCAGCTTAGAGGGACAGGGAACGTACGAGCAGTACTTC	CASSLEGQGTYEQYF
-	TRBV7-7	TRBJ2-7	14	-	TGTGCTAGCAGCTCCAGTCCAGCGGCCCACGAGCAGTACTTC	CASSSSPAAHEQYF
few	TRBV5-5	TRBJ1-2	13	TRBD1	TGTGCCAGCAGCCGGGACAGACTTTATGGCTACACCTTC	CASSRDRLYGYTF
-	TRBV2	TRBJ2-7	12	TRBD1	TGTGCCAGCCGGGACAGGGGCTACGAGCAGTACTTC	CASRDRGYEQYF
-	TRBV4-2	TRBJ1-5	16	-	TGTGCCAGCAGCCAAGATTGGTCCGGGGGCAATCAGCCCCAGCATTTT	CASSQDWSGGNQPQHF
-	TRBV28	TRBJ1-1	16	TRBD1	TGTGCCAGCAGTATTTATTTGGGACAGAGGAACACTGAAGCTTTCTTT	CASSIYLGQRNTEAFF
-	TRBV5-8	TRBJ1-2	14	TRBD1	TGTGCCAGCAGCCTGACAGGGGGCGTCTATGGCTACACCTTC	CASSLTGGVYGYTF
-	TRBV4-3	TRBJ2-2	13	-	TGCGCCAGCAGCCAAGGGGGAGTGGGGGAGCTGTTTTTT	CASSQGGVGELFF
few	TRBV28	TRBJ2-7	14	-	TGTGCCAGCAGTTCTTGGCGAGGCTTCGCCGAGCAGTACTTC	CASSSWRGFAEQYF
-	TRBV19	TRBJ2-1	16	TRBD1	TGTGCCAGTAGTCCCCGGGACAGGAGGGGTTACAATGAGCAGTTCTTC	CASSPRDRRGYNEQFF
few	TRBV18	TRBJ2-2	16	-	TGTGCCAGCTCACAGCAGGGGACAAAGAACACCGGGGAGCTGTTTTTT	CASSQQGTKNTGELFF
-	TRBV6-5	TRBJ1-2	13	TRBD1	TGTGCCAGCAGTTCGACAGGGGAGGGTGGCTACACCTTC	CASSSTGEGGYTF
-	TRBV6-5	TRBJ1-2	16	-	TGTGCCAGCAGTTACTCGGTTTCCGGGAAGGAAGATGGCTACACCTTC	CASSYSVSGKEDGYTF
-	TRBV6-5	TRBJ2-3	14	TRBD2	TGTGCCAGCAGATCTCGACTAGCGGGAGATACGCAGTATTTT	CASRSRLAGDTQYF